What follows are 14 T cell receptor beta chains derived from one specimen sequenced in a study of cytomegalovirus exposure and HLA in healthy donors. Primers for the PCR totalled 60 Vbeta and 13 Jbeta. Method: immunoSEQ multiplex PCR; TCRdb's copy keeps in-frame clones and lacks some. Of 150,000 to 200,000 clones listed, 84% are singletons. The sample comprised PBMCs. These receptors originate from a boy between 5 and 17 years old in good health and CMV-seronegative.

The chain uses TRBV7-9 and TRBJ2-7; tentative D call: TRBD1 (5 bases). Germline CDR1 and CDR2: SEHNR and FQNEAQ (reference sequence). The CDR3 has 16 amino acids. V lost 1 base to trimming and J lost 5 bases, with 18 bases between them. CDR3 amino acids: CASSLDHYQGSNEQYF. CDR3 coding DNA: TGTGCCAGCAGCTTAGACCACTACCAGGGTAGTAACGAGCAGTACTTC.

The chain carries TRBV30 and TRBJ1-2, with 8 bases identical to TRBD1. Germline CDR1 GTSNPN, CDR2 SVGIG (reference sequence). V shed 3 bases and J 5 bases; nucleotides not matched to a gene: 11. This CDR3 region has 15 residues. CDR3 residues: CAWSESGQVFYGYTF. For the CDR3, the DNA is TGTGCCTGGAGCGAGTCGGGACAGGTCTTTTATGGCTACACCTTC.

The chain has TRBV11-2 and TRBJ2-6; TRBD2 matches 8 bases. V dropped 3 bases and J dropped 3; count of bases not matched to a gene: 4. Looked up from germline, CDR1 is SGHAT and CDR2 is FQNNGV. The CDR3 is made up of 16 amino acids. In nucleotides, the CDR3 is TGTGCCAGCAGCTTCCCCCTAGCGGGTGGGGCCAACGTCCTGACTTTC. Translation: CASSFPLAGGANVLTF.

This clone was counted a single time. This chain connects TRBV4-2 to TRBJ2-7; a weak D match, TRBD2 (5 bases). CDR1 LGHNA and CDR2 YNFKEQ come from the germline V gene. The CDR3 has 11 amino acids. Trimming took off 3 bases at V and 6 bases at J, with 6 bases between the two ends. The CDR3, as DNA: TGTGCCAGCAGCCAGGGGAGCGAGCAGTACTTC. Protein sequence: CASSQGSEQYF.

The rearrangement uses TRBV15 and TRBJ2-3, with TRBD2 as a possible D gene (5 bases). This CDR3 is 16 amino acids long. V lost 1 base and J 3 bases, leaving 14 bases between the germline ends. Germline V gene data show CDR1 as LNHNV and CDR2 as YYDKDF (reference sequence). Here the CDR3 reads CATSRVIGLSTDTQYF. The CDR3 DNA reads TGTGCCACCAGCAGAGTAATAGGACTTTCGACAGATACGCAGTATTTT.

The chain couples TRBV5-6 to TRBJ2-7; D remains ambiguous. With 0 bases removed from V and 5 bases from J, the gap between germline ends came to 9 bases. This CDR3 is 13 amino acids long. CDR1 is SGHDT, CDR2 YYEEEE, per germline. CDR3 sequence reads: CASSLGLRDEQYF. CDR3 bases: TGTGCCAGCAGCTTGGGACTGAGAGACGAGCAGTACTTC.

This clone appeared a few times. The gene calls are TRBV23-1 and TRBJ1-5, with 8 bases fitting TRBD1. TRBV23-1 is noted as an ORF with a role that remains uncertain. With V trimmed by 6 bases and J by 7 bases, 8 bases remained unmatched. This CDR3 region has 14 residues. DNA of the CDR3: TGCGCCAGCAGGGACAGGGTAGTAGGCCAGCCCCAGCATTTT. It encodes CASRDRVVGQPQHF.

The chain combines TRBV6-5 with TRBJ1-1, with no clear D. V lost 6 bases and J 1 base, leaving 9 bases between the germline ends. This CDR3 has 13 amino acids. Germline CDR1 MNHEY, CDR2 SVGAGI. CDR3 region: CASSLTANTEAFF. The DNA of the CDR3 is TGTGCCAGCAGCTTAACAGCGAACACTGAAGCTTTCTTT.

This chain uses TRBV10-3 with TRBJ2-5; possibly TRBD2 for D (6 bases). CDR3 length: 13 amino acids. Germline V gives CDR1 ENHRY, CDR2 SYGVKD. V was pared by 11 bases and J by 5 bases, with 18 bases between. The CDR3: CASGGALLETQYF. The CDR3 region has the DNA TGTGCCTCCGGAGGGGCTCTATTGGAGACCCAGTACTTC.

The J gene is TRBJ2-2, the V gene TRBV2, with D possibly being TRBD1 (5 bases). The CDR3 loop spans 13 amino acids. Germline V gene sequence: CDR1 SNHLY, CDR2 FYNNEI. The germline V and J ends were trimmed by 8 bases and 3 bases, with 10 bases remaining between them. The CDR3 DNA is TGTGCCAGCCGCCTCAGGGACACCGGGGAGCTGTTTTTT. This codes for CASRLRDTGELFF.

This clone was detected a few times. This sequence joins TRBV9 and TRBJ1-5, with D maybe TRBD1 (6 bases). Trimming left V 3 bases short and J 7 bases short, with 11 bases between. Germline V CDR1 and CDR2: SGDLS, YYNGEE. The CDR3 has 13 amino acids. The chain's CDR3 is CASSASGDQPQHF. CDR3 in DNA: TGTGCCAGCAGCGCCTCAGGGGACCAGCCCCAGCATTTT.

This clone turned up a few times. The rearrangement links TRBV7-6 to TRBJ1-1; TRBD1 matches at 8 bases. V lost 1 base, J lost 8 bases, and 6 bases stayed unmatched. Per germline, CDR1 SGHVS and CDR2 FNYEAQ. The CDR3 contains 14 residues. CDR3: CASSLGGQGREAFF. The DNA for the CDR3 is TGTGCCAGCAGCTTAGGCGGACAGGGAAGGGAAGCTTTCTTT. The full variable domain, rest sourced from reference TRBV7-6 and TRBJ1-1, is GAGVSQSPRYKVTKRGQDVALRCDPISGHVSLYWYRQALGQGPEFLTYFNYEAQQDKSGLPNDRFSAERPEGSISTLTIQRTEQRDSAMYRCASSLGGQGREAFFGQGTRLTVV.

This sequence joins TRBV6-5 and TRBJ1-1; D is ambiguous. Deletions cut 3 bases from V and 2 bases from J, with 16 bases between. The length of the CDR3 is 16 residues. Per germline, CDR1 MNHEY and CDR2 SVGAGI. As DNA, the CDR3 is TGTGCCAGCAGTTATGAGAGAGGGTCCTACAACACTGAAGCTTTCTTT. Its translation: CASSYERGSYNTEAFF.

This clone has more than one count but fewer than ten. V usage is TRBV11-3 and J usage is TRBJ2-5; D perhaps matches TRBD1 (5 bases). CDR1 SGHNT and CDR2 YENEEA come from the germline V gene. The CDR3 has 18 amino acids. V shed 1 base and J shed 2 bases, with 20 bases lying between them. CDR3: CASSLGGTWQGKQETQYF. In DNA form, the CDR3 reads TGTGCCAGCAGCTTAGGTGGAACTTGGCAGGGCAAACAAGAGACCCAGTACTTC.